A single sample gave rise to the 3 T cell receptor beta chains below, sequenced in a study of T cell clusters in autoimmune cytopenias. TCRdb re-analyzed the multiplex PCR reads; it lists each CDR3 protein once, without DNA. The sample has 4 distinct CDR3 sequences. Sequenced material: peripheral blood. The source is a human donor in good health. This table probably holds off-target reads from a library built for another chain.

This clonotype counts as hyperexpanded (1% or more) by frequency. This CDR3 reads CASSPRTGTGGHEQYF. V is TRBV5-1 and J is TRBJ2-7; TCRdb outputs TRBD1, but without DNA this stays unchecked. CDR1 and CDR2 from the germline V gene are SGHRS and YFSETQ. CDR3 length: 16 amino acids.

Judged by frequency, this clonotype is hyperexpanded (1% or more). The CDR3 loop is CSVGASGTDTQYF. V and J are TRBV29-1 and TRBJ2-3; TCRdb reports TRBD2, a call that lacks DNA to check it against. The CDR3 contains 13 residues. In germline, CDR1 is SQVTM, CDR2 ANQGSEA.

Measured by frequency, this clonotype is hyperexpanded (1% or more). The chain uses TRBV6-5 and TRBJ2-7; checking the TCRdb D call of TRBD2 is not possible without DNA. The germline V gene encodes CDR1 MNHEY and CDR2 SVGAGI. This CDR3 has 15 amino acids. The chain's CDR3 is CASSVSGESSYEQYF.